This T cell receptor beta chain is drawn from a study of T cells in Graves' hyperthyroidism and ophthalmopathy. The junction had 7 bases not matched to a gene; V was cut back by 0 bases and J by 7 bases. The CDR3 has 16 residues. Germline values: CDR1 SGHVS, CDR2 FQNEAQ. Template material for amplifying TCR beta CDR3 regions consisted of RNA transcripts. Using the HTBI primer set, a first-round RT-PCR was run on the TCR CDR3. TCRdb passed the multiplex PCR reads through MiXCR, listing each CDR3 protein once. The sample holds roughly 710,000 distinct CDR3 sequences, 30% to 40% seen once. The chain combines TRBV7-8 with TRBJ1-4; 8 bases line up with TRBD1. Input material: blood. This TCR was sampled from a woman aged 40 to 49 with Graves' hyperthyroidism. The CDR3 DNA follows: TGTGCCAGCAGCTTAGCCGGACAGGGCGATGGTGAAAAACTGTTTTTT. Encoded protein: CASSLAGQGDGEKLFF.